This T cell receptor (beta chain) was observed in a study of T cells in Graves' hyperthyroidism and ophthalmopathy. Study information: Peripheral blood was collected at initial diagnosis, before any treatment.

Stable disease denoted Graves' hyperthyroidism without ophthalmopathy progression within 18 months. Uncontrolled infections, other autoimmune diseases, pregnancy or lactation led to exclusion of patients. Ten or more counts support this clonotype. There were TCR beta CDR3 regions amplified from RNA transcripts. The primer set for the first-round RT-PCR of the TCR CDR3 was HTBI. TCRdb analysed the multiplex PCR reads with MiXCR anew, one entry per CDR3 protein. The sample carries about 620,000 distinct CDR3 sequences, around 15% recorded once. Germline loops: CDR1 SGHAT, CDR2 FQNNGV. The V and J ends lost 4 bases and 5 bases respectively, with 14 bases between them. This CDR3 has 14 residues.

The V and J genes are TRBV11-2 and TRBJ2-5; possibly TRBD2 for D (6 bases). The material sequenced was blood. This clonotype was obtained from a woman aged 25 to 39 with Graves' hyperthyroidism. Here the CDR3 DNA reads TGTGCCAGCAGCTCAGGACGGGGGACGGAGACCCAGTACTTC. Protein sequence: CASSSGRGTETQYF.